This passage covers 31 T cell receptor beta chains from one sample sequenced in a study of blood T cells in healthy people across ages. A second PCR, run for about 7 to 11 cycles, used a sample-barcoded 5' primer plus a J-beta primer mix. A single record per CDR3 protein comes from TCRdb applying MiXCR to the 5' RACE reads. The sample holds roughly 680,000 distinct CDR3 sequences; around 52% are singletons and the top ten take approximately 13%. The sequenced material came from blood. The receptors come from a woman older than 75 in good health.

This clonotype was detected ten times or more. The chain combines TRBV24-1 with TRBJ2-6; no clear D gene. Per germline, CDR1 KGHDR and CDR2 SFDVKD. V was cut by 1 base and J by 0 bases, with 6 bases left in between. The CDR3 totals 16 residues. The CDR3 DNA is TGTGCCACCAGTGATTTCCCAGTCTCTGGGGCCAACGTCCTGACTTTC. Translated: CATSDFPVSGANVLTF.

The genes are TRBV20-1 and TRBJ2-7; 7 bases align to TRBD2. The CDR3 covers 13 residues. Germline CDR1 is DFQATT and CDR2 is SNEGSKA (reference sequence). V trimming: 4 bases; J trimming: 5 bases; junction bases outside the gene matches: 8. CDR3 amino acids: CSATLAGVDEQYF. In DNA, the CDR3 is TGCAGTGCTACGTTGGCGGGAGTGGACGAGCAGTACTTC.

This clonotype came up many times. V gene TRBV12-3 or TRBV12-4 combines with J gene TRBJ2-7, with 7 bases fitting TRBD1. Trimming cost V 6 bases and J 0 bases; bases outside gene matches: 5. This CDR3 comprises 14 residues. CDR3 coding DNA: TGTGCCAGCAGAACCCAGGGGGTCTCCTACGAGCAGTACTTC. Its translation is CASRTQGVSYEQYF.

This clonotype has a handful of counts. The gene calls are TRBV2 and TRBJ2-3, with a tentative D call TRBD2 (6 bases). Germline values: CDR1 SNHLY, CDR2 FYNNEI. The CDR3 consists of 13 residues. V lost 8 bases, J lost 1 base, and 10 bases lay in between. The CDR3 is CASRTGGTDTQYF. The DNA for the CDR3 is TGTGCCAGCCGTACGGGAGGCACAGATACGCAGTATTTT.

This clonotype appeared a single time. In DNA form, the CDR3 reads TGTGCCAGCAGCTTAGTGTTGGGACTAGCGGGAGCCTACAATGAGCAGTACTTC. Encoded protein: CASSLVLGLAGAYNEQYF. This chain uses TRBV7-2 with TRBJ2-7; 14 nucleotides match TRBD2. V lost 1 base, J lost 7 bases, and 12 bases stayed unmatched. The V gene's germline CDR1 is SGHTA and CDR2 FQGNSA. This CDR3 has 18 amino acids.

This clonotype is a singleton in its sample. A much larger clone sits a single nucleotide away, making a read error possible. V and J are TRBV10-3 and TRBJ2-1; TRBD2 aligns across 7 bases. The CDR3 contains 13 residues. The V gene's germline CDR1 is ENHRY and CDR2 SYGVKD. The CDR3, as DNA: TGTGCCATCAGTGCACTAGCGAGCAATGAGCCGTTCTTC. It is translated as CAISALASNEPFF.

This clonotype was counted ten times or more. The chain is built from TRBV6-2 or TRBV6-3 and TRBJ2-3; no clear D gene. V was clipped by 0 bases and J by 6 bases, with 4 bases between them. This CDR3 region has 12 residues. Germline CDR1 is MNHEY and CDR2 is SVGEGT. The CDR3 spells CASSYSSDTQYF. In DNA form, the CDR3 reads TGTGCCAGCAGTTACTCGAGTGATACGCAGTATTTT.

The chain joins TRBV24-1 to TRBJ2-3; D might be TRBD1 or TRBD2, each matching 5 bases. The CDR3 is 17 residues long. Germline V lookup: CDR1 KGHDR, CDR2 SFDVKD. Trimming removed 4 bases from V and 0 bases from J, with 16 bases in between. This chain's CDR3 is CATSEPGAGLSTDTQYF. In DNA form, the CDR3 reads TGTGCCACCAGTGAGCCCGGGGCAGGACTCAGCACAGATACGCAGTATTTT.

Of note for this clonotype: A much larger clone differs from this one at a single base, so this may be a read error. The chain is built from TRBV6-6 and TRBJ2-2; perhaps D is TRBD1 or TRBD2 (6 bases each). The CDR3 is made up of 16 amino acids. The germline V gene encodes CDR1 MNHNY and CDR2 SVGAGI (reference sequence). V was shortened by 6 bases and J by 3 bases, with 17 bases between the two germline ends. Here the CDR3 DNA reads TGTGCCAGCAGGGATAAGGACGGGGGCCACACCGGGGAGCTGTTTTTT. Translation gives CASRDKDGGHTGELFF.

This chain joins TRBV6-6 and TRBJ2-3; 8 bases align to TRBD1. This CDR3 spans 15 amino acids. Germline assignment: CDR1 MNHNY and CDR2 SVGAGI (reference sequence). V shed 1 base, J shed 3 bases, and the junction held 3 bases outside the gene matches. The CDR3 coding sequence is TGTGCCAGCAGTTACTTGGGACAGGAGACAGATACGCAGTATTTT. Encoded protein: CASSYLGQETDTQYF.

This clonotype was seen only once. This chain joins TRBV7-9 and TRBJ2-4; no definite D call. The DNA end lines up better with TRBJ2-7; the J call may be wrong. This CDR3 comprises 15 residues. The V gene's germline CDR1 is SEHNR and CDR2 FQNEAQ (reference sequence). The DNA for the CDR3 is TGTGCCAGCAGCTTAGGGTCGCCTATGGCCTACGAGCAGTACTTC. Encoded protein: CASSLGSPMAYEQYF.

This clonotype occurred many times. V usage is TRBV7-2 and J usage is TRBJ2-1; D ambiguous. Trimming left V 2 bases short and J 5 bases short, with 7 bases between. Germline values: CDR1 SGHTA, CDR2 FQGNSA. The CDR3 is 13 amino acids. The CDR3: CASSLSRHNEQFF. The CDR3 region has the DNA TGTGCCAGCAGCTTAAGTCGCCACAATGAGCAGTTCTTC.

This sequence joins TRBV7-2 and TRBJ2-5; 7 positions match TRBD2. CDR3 length: 14 amino acids. V lost 3 bases and J lost 4; bases outside the gene matches: 5. CDR1 SGHTA and CDR2 FQGNSA come from the germline V gene. This CDR3 reads CASSLSGARETQYF. The CDR3 DNA is TGTGCCAGCAGCTTGAGCGGGGCCAGAGAGACCCAGTACTTC. The whole variable domain, remainder taken from reference TRBV7-2 and TRBJ2-5, is GAGVSQSPSNKVTEKGKDVELRCDPISGHTALYWYRQSLGQGLEFLIYFQGNSAPDKSGLPSDRFSAERTGGSVSTLTIQRTQQEDSAVYLCASSLSGARETQYFGPGTRLLVL.

In this sample, this clonotype turned up many times. The gene calls are TRBV6-5 and TRBJ1-2; no reliable D call. V lost 0 bases and J 1 base, leaving 12 bases between the germline ends. The V gene's germline CDR1 is MNHEY and CDR2 SVGAGI. The length of the CDR3 is 16 residues. Here the CDR3 reads CASSYSGQFLNYGYTF. DNA of the CDR3: TGTGCCAGCAGTTACTCGGGCCAGTTCCTTAACTATGGCTACACCTTC.

In this sample, this clonotype turned up many times. V usage is TRBV6-6 and J usage is TRBJ2-2, with a weak D call TRBD1 (5 bases). This CDR3 is built from 15 residues. V was trimmed by 5 bases and J by 5 bases, leaving 15 bases between them. Germline CDR1 MNHNY, CDR2 SVGAGI (reference sequence). CDR3 region: CASSRNPTETGELFF. CDR3 DNA sequence: TGTGCCAGCAGTCGCAATCCGACAGAAACCGGGGAGCTGTTTTTT.

The chain recombines TRBV3-1 with TRBJ1-5; weak D call: TRBD1 (6 bases). The germline V gene encodes CDR1 LGHDT and CDR2 YNNKEL (reference sequence). The V and J ends lost 1 base and 6 bases respectively, with 10 bases between them. This CDR3 has 14 residues. The CDR3: CASSQGQGLQPQHF. The CDR3 nucleotides read TGTGCCAGCAGCCAAGGCCAGGGGCTTCAGCCCCAGCATTTT.

The CDR3 loop reads CASSETGWDHTEAFF. Written as DNA, the CDR3 is TGTGCCAGCAGCGAAACAGGGTGGGACCACACTGAAGCTTTCTTT. The chain has TRBV7-9 and TRBJ1-1; D might be TRBD1 (6 bases). This CDR3 has 15 amino acids. The ends were cut back, 5 bases at V and 3 bases at J, with 16 bases in the middle. Germline CDR1 reads SEHNR; CDR2 reads FQNEAQ (reference sequence).

This clonotype has more than one count but fewer than ten. The rearrangement uses TRBV6-1 and TRBJ2-7; 9 bases line up with TRBD1. This CDR3 contains 15 residues. The ends lost 2 bases at V and 6 bases at J; junction bases unmatched: 8. CDR1 MNHNS and CDR2 SASEGT come from the germline V gene. The CDR3 reads CASSEPGQGPREQYF. CDR3 coding DNA: TGTGCCAGCAGTGAACCGGGACAGGGACCTCGCGAGCAGTACTTC.

As regards this clonotype: One end of the junction is discordant with germline, which a read error may explain. The V gene is TRBV11-2, the J gene TRBJ2-3; no clear D gene. The CDR3 is 12 amino acids. CDR1 is SGHAT, CDR2 FQNNGV, per germline. CDR3 protein: CAGSLNTDTQYF. CDR3 DNA sequence: TGTGCCGGCAGCTTAAACACAGATACGCAGTATTTT.

Comments on this clonotype: A much larger clone sits a single nucleotide away, making a read error possible. The rearrangement joins TRBV24-1 to TRBJ2-5; either TRBD1 or TRBD2 may supply D (5 bases each). Germline CDR1 and CDR2: KGHDR and SFDVKD. CDR3 length: 15 residues. Trimming left V 10 bases short and J 11 bases short, with 28 bases between. In DNA form, the CDR3 reads TGTGCCACTGGAGGTGGGAAGGGGAGTGTGAATGAGCAGTACTTC. Translation: CATGGGKGSVNEQYF.

The rearrangement links TRBV29-1 to TRBJ2-7; the match to TRBD1 covers 9 bases. Matching the DNA end better, TRBJ2-5 makes the J call doubtful. Per the germline V gene, CDR1 is SQVTM and CDR2 is ANQGSEA. The CDR3 has 12 residues. CDR3 nucleotide sequence: TGCAGCGTTGTACAGGGGGCACAGACCCAGTACTTC. This translates into CSVVQGAQTQYF.

The chain carries TRBV30 and TRBJ2-5; D possibly corresponds to TRBD2 (5 bases). The germline CDR1 and CDR2 sequences are GTSNPN and SVGIG (reference sequence). The CDR3 has 13 amino acids. V was clipped by 7 bases and J by 1 base, with 13 bases between them. This CDR3 is CASLRAAQETQYF. The CDR3 bases are TGTGCCTCCCTGAGGGCCGCCCAAGAGACCCAGTACTTC.

V is TRBV18 and J is TRBJ2-3; D uncertain. V was cut by 2 bases and J by 0 bases, with 9 bases left in between. Germline-derived CDR1 and CDR2 are KGHSH and LQKENI. The CDR3 totals 15 residues. The CDR3 coding sequence is TGTGCCAGCTCACCAGTCCTCTCTAGCACAGATACGCAGTATTTT. Translated, it gives CASSPVLSSTDTQYF.

The rearrangement joins TRBV5-1 to TRBJ1-1; possible D gene TRBD1, 5 bases. Trimming left V 4 bases short and J 0 bases short, with 10 bases between. Germline CDR1 and CDR2: SGHRS and YFSETQ. The CDR3 length is 14 residues. CDR3 sequence reads: CASSLPRVNTEAFF. The CDR3 nucleotides read TGCGCCAGCAGCCTCCCCAGGGTGAACACTGAAGCTTTCTTT.

V gene TRBV6-5 combines with J gene TRBJ2-5; D is ambiguous. The end of the DNA is better explained by TRBJ2-7, so the J call may be wrong. This CDR3 is 12 amino acids long. Germline loops: CDR1 MNHEY, CDR2 SVGAGI. The CDR3 region is CASRRVESEQYF. CDR3 sequence (DNA): TGTGCCAGCAGAAGAGTCGAGTCCGAGCAGTACTTC.

The chain carries TRBV20-1 and TRBJ1-2, with 8 bases lining up with TRBD1. The CDR3 consists of 14 residues. Trimming removed 2 bases from V and 8 bases from J; junction bases left unmatched: 10. CDR1 DFQATT and CDR2 SNEGSKA come from the germline V gene (reference sequence). The CDR3 loop is CSARSGQAAGGYTF. CDR3 coding DNA: TGCAGTGCTAGATCGGGACAGGCCGCCGGAGGCTACACCTTC.

V usage is TRBV3-1 and J usage is TRBJ2-1, with 12 bases that match TRBD2. This CDR3 spans 15 amino acids. The trim removed 6 bases at V and 7 bases at J, leaving 7 bases unmatched. Germline CDR1 reads LGHDT; CDR2 reads YNNKEL (reference sequence). CDR3 loop: CASSPASGRGNEQFF. CDR3 in DNA: TGTGCCAGCAGTCCCGCTAGCGGGAGGGGAAATGAGCAGTTCTTC.

V usage is TRBV2 and J usage is TRBJ2-1; the D is unclear. Trimming stripped 4 bases from V and 5 bases from J, with 9 bases between. The CDR3 loop spans 13 amino acids. Germline CDR1 is SNHLY and CDR2 is FYNNEI. DNA for the CDR3: TGTGCCAGCAGTGTAGGACCCCACAATGAGCAGTTCTTC. It yields the protein CASSVGPHNEQFF.

The V gene is TRBV20-1, the J gene TRBJ1-2; 8 nucleotides align to TRBD1. Germline trimming cut 0 bases from V and 2 bases from J; bases unmatched to any gene: 8. This CDR3 contains 16 residues. Germline CDR1 and CDR2: DFQATT and SNEGSKA (reference sequence). DNA of the CDR3: TGCAGTGCTAGAGATCCCAGGACAGGGAAAAACTATGGCTACACCTTC. Protein sequence: CSARDPRTGKNYGYTF.

This clonotype was seen once. A clone one base away is much larger, so this may be a read error. The chain combines TRBV29-1 with TRBJ2-5; 9 bases align to TRBD2. The trim removed 6 bases at V and 11 bases at J, leaving 19 bases unmatched. Germline assignment: CDR1 SQVTM and CDR2 ANQGSEA. This CDR3 comprises 15 residues. The CDR3, as DNA: TGCAGCGTGAGACCGGGACTAGCTTACTACAATGAGCAGTACTTC. It translates to CSVRPGLAYYNEQYF.

The sample holds many counts of this clonotype. This sequence joins TRBV29-1 and TRBJ2-1; D might be TRBD1 (5 bases). V was shortened by 6 bases and J by 2 bases, with 17 bases between the two germline ends. The CDR3 is made up of 15 amino acids. Germline CDR1 reads SQVTM; CDR2 reads ANQGSEA. The CDR3 here is CSVRRGREAYNEQFF. DNA for the CDR3: TGCAGCGTCAGAAGGGGCAGGGAAGCCTACAATGAGCAGTTCTTC.